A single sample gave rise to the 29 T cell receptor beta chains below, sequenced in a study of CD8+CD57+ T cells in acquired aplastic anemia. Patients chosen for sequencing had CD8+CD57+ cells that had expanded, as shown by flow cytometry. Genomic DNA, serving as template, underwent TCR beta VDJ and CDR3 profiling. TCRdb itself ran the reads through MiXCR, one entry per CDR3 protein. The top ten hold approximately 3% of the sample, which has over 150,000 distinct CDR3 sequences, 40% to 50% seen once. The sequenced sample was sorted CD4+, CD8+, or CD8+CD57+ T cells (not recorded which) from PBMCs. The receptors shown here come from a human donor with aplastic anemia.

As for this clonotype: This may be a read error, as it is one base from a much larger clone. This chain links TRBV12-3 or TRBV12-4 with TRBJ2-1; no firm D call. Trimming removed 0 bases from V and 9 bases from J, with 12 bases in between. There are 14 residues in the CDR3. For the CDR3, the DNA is TGTGCCAGCAGTTTAGCCGTGTTGGGTGGTGAGCAGTTCTTC. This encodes CASSLAVLGGEQFF.

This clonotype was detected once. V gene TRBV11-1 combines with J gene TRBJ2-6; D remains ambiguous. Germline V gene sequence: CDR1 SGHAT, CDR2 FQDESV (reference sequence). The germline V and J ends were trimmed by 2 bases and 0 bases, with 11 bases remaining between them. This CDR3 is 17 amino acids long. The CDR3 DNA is TGTGCCAGCAGCTTACCCGGGCTGTGCTCTGGGGCCAACGTCCTGACTTTC. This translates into CASSLPGLCSGANVLTF.

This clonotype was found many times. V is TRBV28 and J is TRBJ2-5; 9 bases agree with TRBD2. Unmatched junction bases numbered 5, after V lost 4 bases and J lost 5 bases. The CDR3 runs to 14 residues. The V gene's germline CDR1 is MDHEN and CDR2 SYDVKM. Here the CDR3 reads CASSSLAGMETQYF. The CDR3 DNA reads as TGTGCCAGCAGTTCGCTAGCGGGAATGGAGACCCAGTACTTC.

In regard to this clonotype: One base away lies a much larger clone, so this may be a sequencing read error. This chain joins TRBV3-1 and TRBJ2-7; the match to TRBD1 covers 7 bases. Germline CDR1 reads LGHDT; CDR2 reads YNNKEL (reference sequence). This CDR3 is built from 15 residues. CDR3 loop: CASSQVSGTVYGQYF. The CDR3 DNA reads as TGTGCCAGCAGCCAAGTAAGTGGGACAGTCTACGGGCAGTACTTC.

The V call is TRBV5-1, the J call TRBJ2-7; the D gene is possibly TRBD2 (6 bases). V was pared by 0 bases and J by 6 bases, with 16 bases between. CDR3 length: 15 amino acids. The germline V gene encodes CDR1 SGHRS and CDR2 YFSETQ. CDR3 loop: CASSLEAGSGREQYF. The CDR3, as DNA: TGCGCCAGCAGCTTGGAGGCAGGGAGCGGGCGCGAGCAGTACTTC.

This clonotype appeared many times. CDR3 sequence: CASSASGTDTQYF. In nucleotides, the CDR3 is TGTGCCAGCAGCGCCTCCGGCACAGATACGCAGTATTTT. The chain employs TRBV7-9 and TRBJ2-3, with unresolved D. The CDR3 has 13 residues. Germline V gene sequence: CDR1 SEHNR, CDR2 FQNEAQ (reference sequence). The V end was cut by 5 bases, the J end by 1 base, with 7 bases between.

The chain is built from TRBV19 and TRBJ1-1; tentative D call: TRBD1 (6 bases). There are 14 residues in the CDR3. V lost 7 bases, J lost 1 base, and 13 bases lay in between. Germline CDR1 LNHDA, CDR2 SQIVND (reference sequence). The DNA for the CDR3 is TGTGCCAGTACCCCGGGGGCGGGGAACACTGAAGCTTTCTTT. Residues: CASTPGAGNTEAFF.

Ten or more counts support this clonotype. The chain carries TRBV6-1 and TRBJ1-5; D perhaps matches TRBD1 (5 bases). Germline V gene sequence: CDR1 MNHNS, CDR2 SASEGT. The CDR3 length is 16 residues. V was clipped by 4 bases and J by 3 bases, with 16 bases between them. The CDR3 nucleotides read TGTGCCAGCAGTGGCCCTGGCCTCGGGGCCAATCAGCCCCAGCATTTT. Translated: CASSGPGLGANQPQHF.

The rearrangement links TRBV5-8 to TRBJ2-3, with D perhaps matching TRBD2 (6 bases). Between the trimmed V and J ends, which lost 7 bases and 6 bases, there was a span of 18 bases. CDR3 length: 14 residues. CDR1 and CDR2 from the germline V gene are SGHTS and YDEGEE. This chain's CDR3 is CASGTGPAMDTQYF. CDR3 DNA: TGTGCCAGCGGGACTGGGCCGGCCATGGATACGCAGTATTTT.

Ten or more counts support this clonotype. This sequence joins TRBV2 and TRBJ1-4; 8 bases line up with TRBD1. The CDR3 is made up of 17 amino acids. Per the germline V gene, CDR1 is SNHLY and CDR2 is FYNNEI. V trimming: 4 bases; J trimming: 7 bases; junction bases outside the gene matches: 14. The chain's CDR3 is CASSGTGWVGTSEKLFF. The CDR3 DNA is TGTGCCAGCAGTGGGACAGGGTGGGTGGGAACGAGTGAAAAACTGTTTTTT.

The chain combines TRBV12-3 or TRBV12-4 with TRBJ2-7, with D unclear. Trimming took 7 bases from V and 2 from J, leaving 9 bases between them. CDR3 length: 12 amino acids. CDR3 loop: CASKGQTYEQYF. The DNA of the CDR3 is TGTGCCAGCAAGGGCCAGACCTACGAGCAGTACTTC.

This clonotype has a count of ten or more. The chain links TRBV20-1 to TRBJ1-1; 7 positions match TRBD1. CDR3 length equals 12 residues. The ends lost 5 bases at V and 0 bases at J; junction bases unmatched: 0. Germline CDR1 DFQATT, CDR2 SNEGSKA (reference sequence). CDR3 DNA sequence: TGCAGTGCTGACAGGGTGAACACTGAAGCTTTCTTT. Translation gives CSADRVNTEAFF.

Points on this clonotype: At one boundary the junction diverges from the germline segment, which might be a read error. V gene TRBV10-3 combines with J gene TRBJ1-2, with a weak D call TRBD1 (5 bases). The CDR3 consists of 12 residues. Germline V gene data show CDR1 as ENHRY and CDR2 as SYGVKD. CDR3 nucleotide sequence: TGTGCCTTCAGACAGACCTTCTATGGCTACACCTTC. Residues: CAFRQTFYGYTF.

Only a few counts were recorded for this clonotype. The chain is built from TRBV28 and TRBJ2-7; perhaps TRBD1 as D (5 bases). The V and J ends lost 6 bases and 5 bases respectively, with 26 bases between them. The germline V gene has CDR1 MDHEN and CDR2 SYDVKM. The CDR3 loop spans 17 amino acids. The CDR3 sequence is CASSRLTPQGAADEQYF. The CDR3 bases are TGTGCCAGCAGCCGATTAACCCCGCAGGGTGCCGCGGACGAGCAGTACTTC.

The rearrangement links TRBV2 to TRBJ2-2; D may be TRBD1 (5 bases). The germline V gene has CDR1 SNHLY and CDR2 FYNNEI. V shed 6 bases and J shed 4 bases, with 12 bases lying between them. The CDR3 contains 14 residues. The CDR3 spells CASRVGRATGELFF. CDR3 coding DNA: TGTGCCAGCAGAGTGGGCAGGGCCACCGGGGAGCTGTTTTTT.

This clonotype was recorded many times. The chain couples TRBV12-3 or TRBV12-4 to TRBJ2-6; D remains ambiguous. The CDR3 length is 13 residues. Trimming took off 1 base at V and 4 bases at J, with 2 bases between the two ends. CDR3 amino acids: CASSLVGANVLTF. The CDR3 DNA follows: TGTGCCAGCAGTTTAGTGGGGGCCAACGTCCTGACTTTC.

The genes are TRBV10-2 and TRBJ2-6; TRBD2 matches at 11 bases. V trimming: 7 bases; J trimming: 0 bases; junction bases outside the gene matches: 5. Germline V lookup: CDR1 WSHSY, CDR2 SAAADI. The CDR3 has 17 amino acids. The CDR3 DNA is TGCGCCAGCACTGGACTAGCGGGCCTCTCTGGGGCCAACGTCCTGACTTTC. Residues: CASTGLAGLSGANVLTF.

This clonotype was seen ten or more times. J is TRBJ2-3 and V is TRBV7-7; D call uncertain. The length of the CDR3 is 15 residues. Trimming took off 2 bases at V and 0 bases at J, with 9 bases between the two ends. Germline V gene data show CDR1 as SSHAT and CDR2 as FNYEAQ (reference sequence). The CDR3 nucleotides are TGTGCCAGCAGCTTAAGCCCGTCTAGCACAGATACGCAGTATTTT. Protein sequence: CASSLSPSSTDTQYF.

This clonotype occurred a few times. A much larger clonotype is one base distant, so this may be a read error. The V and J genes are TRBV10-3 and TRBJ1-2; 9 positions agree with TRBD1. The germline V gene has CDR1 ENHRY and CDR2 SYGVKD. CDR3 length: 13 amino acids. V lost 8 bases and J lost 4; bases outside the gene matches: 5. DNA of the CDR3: TGTGCCATCGGGGGACAGGGAGGCTATGGCTACACCTTC. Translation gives CAIGGQGGYGYTF.

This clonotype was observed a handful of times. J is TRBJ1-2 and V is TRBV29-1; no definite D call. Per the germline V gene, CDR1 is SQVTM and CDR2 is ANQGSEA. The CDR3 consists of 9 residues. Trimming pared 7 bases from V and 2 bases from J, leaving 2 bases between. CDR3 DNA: TGCAGCGAGAACTATGGCTACACCTTC. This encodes CSENYGYTF.

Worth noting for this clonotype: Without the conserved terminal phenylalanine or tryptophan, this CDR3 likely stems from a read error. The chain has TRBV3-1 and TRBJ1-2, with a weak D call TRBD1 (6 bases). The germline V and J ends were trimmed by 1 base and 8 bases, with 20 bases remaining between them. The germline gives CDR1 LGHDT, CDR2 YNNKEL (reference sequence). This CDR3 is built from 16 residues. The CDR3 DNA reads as TGTGCCAGCAGCCAAGGGATTGGGGGCGCGGGTCGAGGCTACACCCTC. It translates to CASSQGIGGAGRGYTL.

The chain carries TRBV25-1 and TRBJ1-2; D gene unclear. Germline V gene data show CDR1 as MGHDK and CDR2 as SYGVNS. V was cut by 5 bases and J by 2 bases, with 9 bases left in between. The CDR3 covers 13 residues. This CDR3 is CASSSDGNYGYTF. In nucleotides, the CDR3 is TGTGCCAGCAGTAGCGACGGAAACTATGGCTACACCTTC.

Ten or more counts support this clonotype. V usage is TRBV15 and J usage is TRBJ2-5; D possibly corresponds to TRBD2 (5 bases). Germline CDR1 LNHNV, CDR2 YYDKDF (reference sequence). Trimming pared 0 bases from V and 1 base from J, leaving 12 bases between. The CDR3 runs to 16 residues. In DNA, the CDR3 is TGTGCCACCAGCAGAGATCTGGAAGCGGTCCAAGAGACCCAGTACTTC. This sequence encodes CATSRDLEAVQETQYF.

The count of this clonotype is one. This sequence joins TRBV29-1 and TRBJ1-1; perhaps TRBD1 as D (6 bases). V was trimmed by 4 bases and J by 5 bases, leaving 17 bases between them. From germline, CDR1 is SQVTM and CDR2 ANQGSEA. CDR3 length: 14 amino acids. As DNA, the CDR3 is TGCAGCGTTGGAGGGGGGGGAGGAAAGACTGAAGCTTTCTTT. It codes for CSVGGGGGKTEAFF.

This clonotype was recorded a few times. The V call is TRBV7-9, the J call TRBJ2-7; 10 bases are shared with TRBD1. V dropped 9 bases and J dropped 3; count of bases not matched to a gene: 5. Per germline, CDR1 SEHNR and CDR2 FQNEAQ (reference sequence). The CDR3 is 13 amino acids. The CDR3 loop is CASTGTGVYEQYF. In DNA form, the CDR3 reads TGTGCCAGTACCGGGACAGGGGTCTACGAGCAGTACTTC.

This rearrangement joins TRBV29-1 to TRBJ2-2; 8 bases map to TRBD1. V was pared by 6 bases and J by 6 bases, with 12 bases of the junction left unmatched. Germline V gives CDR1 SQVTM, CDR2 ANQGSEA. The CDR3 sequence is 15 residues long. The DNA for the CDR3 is TGCAGCGTGACGGCCGGGACAGGTTTCGCCGGGGAGCTGTTTTTT. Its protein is CSVTAGTGFAGELFF.

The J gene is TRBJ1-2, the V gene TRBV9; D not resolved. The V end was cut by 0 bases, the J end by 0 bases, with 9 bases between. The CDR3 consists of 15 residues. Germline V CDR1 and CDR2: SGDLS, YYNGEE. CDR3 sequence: CASSVGGRSNYGYTF. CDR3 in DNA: TGTGCCAGCAGCGTAGGTGGGCGATCTAACTATGGCTACACCTTC.

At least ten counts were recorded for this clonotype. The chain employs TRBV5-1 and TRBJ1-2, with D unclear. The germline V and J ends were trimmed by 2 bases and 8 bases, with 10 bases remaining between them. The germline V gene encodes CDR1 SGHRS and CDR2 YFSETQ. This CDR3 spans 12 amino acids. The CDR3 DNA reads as TGCGCCAGCAGCTTCACAGAGCGGGGCTACACCTTC. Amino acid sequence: CASSFTERGYTF.

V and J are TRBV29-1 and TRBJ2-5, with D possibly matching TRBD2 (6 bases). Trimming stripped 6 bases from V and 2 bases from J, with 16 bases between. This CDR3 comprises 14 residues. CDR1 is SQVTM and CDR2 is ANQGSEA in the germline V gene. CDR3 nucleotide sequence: TGCAGCGTGGGAGGACTATCCCCGCAAGAGACCCAGTACTTC. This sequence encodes CSVGGLSPQETQYF.